The present TCR beta chain was sequenced within a study of OX40 agonist ivuxolimab in advanced cancers. Concerning the study at large: The costimulatory receptor OX40 (CD134) was targeted by ivuxolimab, a fully human IgG2 agonistic monoclonal antibody. Patients were allowed to have had prior anti-PD-1, anti-PD-L1 or anti-CTLA-4 therapy, and approximately 43% of the dose-escalation patients had previously received checkpoint inhibitors. Partial responses occurred in three dose-escalation patients: two with cutaneous melanoma and one with hepatocellular carcinoma. In the dose-escalation cohort, around four fifths of patients were male, and the mean age was around 60 years with a range of about 20 to 80. The monotherapy dose-escalation portion (N ≈ 50 patients) of the phase I ivuxolimab trial is reported in the paper. The point of sequencing TCRbeta in the periphery was to test whether ivuxolimab changed TCR sequence diversity and drove clonal T-cell expansion. Among the roughly 52 dose-escalation patients, around 19 had hepatocellular carcinoma, 15 or so melanoma, 9 renal cell carcinoma and 9 head and neck cancer. Intravenous ivuxolimab was administered to patients every 2 weeks at six dose levels: 0.01, 0.1, 0.3, 1.5, 3 and 10 mg/kg.

The trial excluded patients who had a history of autoimmune disease or who were on systemic immunosuppression. Peripheral blood for TCR sequencing was collected from all dose cohorts at baseline, on cycle 4 day 1, and on cycle 7 day 1. Samples were obtained from an open-label, multicenter, first-in-human phase I dose-escalation trial of ivuxolimab. Adults with locally advanced or metastatic melanoma, renal cell carcinoma, hepatocellular carcinoma or head and neck squamous cell carcinoma were enrolled in the trial. Before TCR sequencing, CD4+ and CD8+ T cells were separately sorted from peripheral blood. At the junction V is shortened by 6 bases and J by 6 bases, with 15 bases in between. Including the terminal cysteine and phenylalanine, the CDR3 comprises 13 residues. Of the read, only the CDR3 DNA is kept; its 39 bases are in frame from base 1. In the germline V gene, CDR1 corresponds to WSHSY and CDR2 to SAAADI.

Results the study describes overall, beyond this receptor: Low levels of normalized T-cell clonal expansion were also seen in some patients who did not respond. Clonal expansion of both CD4+ and CD8+ blood T cells was observed from baseline to week 6 at doses 0.1 to 3.0 mg/kg. After ivuxolimab, more expanded clones were found on average in CD8+ T cells than in CD4+ T cells. Antigen specificity was not determined for the clonally expanded peripheral T cells. In partial responders in the 0.1-3.0 mg/kg groups, normalized peripheral clonal expansion was found to be among the lowest, especially among CD8+ T cells.

Genomic DNA was extracted from sorted cells for sequencing of the TCRbeta CDR3 region. TCRbeta CDR3 regions were sequenced using the immunoSEQ Assay. Not all clones reach the TCRdb copy of this immuneACCESS table, which keeps in-frame sequences only. Checked studies attribute under half of the gap to unresolved V genes and leave the rest unexplained. This sample gives approximately 50,000 clones in total; roughly nine tenths of them show up just once. The top ten hold around 0.76% of the sample. As for this clone: Which antigen it targets is not known. The sample holds no much larger clone one base away, and base qualities are not on file.

The material sequenced was CD4+ or CD8+ T cells sorted from blood, taken in a trial of the OX40 agonist ivuxolimab. Rearrangement joined TRBV10-2 to TRBJ2-7; D gene: possibly TRBD1, on 6 matching bases. The sequence came from an adult with an advanced solid tumor such as melanoma, head and neck, liver or kidney cancer. The sequenced DNA is TGCGCCAGCAGAACAGGGATCCCTCCCGAGCAGTACTTC. The translation is CASRTGIPPEQYF.